The source of this T cell receptor beta chain is a study of blood T cell repertoires in COVID-19. V dropped 0 bases and J dropped 2; count of bases not matched to a gene: 4. CDR1 and CDR2 from the germline V gene are SGHKS and YYEKEE (reference sequence). This CDR3 contains 15 residues. Seattle's cohort entered during active infection and was followed longitudinally. Per the original methods: Reference gene primer amplification in the assay estimated nucleated cell counts. The repertoire was sequenced with immunoSEQ multiplex PCR; TCRdb's copy has only in-frame clones and lacks some. V and J calls and clone size come straight from that table; D and trimming were deduced from the DNA. Of roughly 230,000 clones listed, nearly 95% are singletons.

This chain joins TRBV5-5 and TRBJ1-2, with 7 bases identical to TRBD1. The sequencing input was peripheral blood. This receptor was identified in a man under 40 with COVID-19, enrolled during active disease. The chain's CDR3 is CASSLEQGNNYGYTF. CDR3 coding DNA: TGTGCCAGCAGCTTGGAACAGGGGAACAACTATGGCTACACCTTC.